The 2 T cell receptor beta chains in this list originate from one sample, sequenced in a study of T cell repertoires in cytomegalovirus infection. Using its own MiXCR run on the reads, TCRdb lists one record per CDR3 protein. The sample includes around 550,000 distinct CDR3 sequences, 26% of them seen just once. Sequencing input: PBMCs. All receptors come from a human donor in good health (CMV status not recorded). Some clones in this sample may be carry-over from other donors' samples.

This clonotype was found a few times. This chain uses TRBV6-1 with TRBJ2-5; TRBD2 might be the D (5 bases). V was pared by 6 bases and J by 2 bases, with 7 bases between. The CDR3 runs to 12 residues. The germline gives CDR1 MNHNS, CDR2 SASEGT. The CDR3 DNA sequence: TGTGCCAGCAGGGAGGTACAAGAGACCCAGTACTTC. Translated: CASREVQETQYF.

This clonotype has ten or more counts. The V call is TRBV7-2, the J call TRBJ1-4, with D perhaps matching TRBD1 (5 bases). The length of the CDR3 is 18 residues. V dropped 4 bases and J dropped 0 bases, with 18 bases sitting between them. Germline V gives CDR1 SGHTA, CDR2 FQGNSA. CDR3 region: CASSSGRGGGATNEKLFF. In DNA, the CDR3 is TGTGCCAGCAGCTCCGGCCGAGGCGGGGGTGCAACTAATGAAAAACTGTTTTTT.